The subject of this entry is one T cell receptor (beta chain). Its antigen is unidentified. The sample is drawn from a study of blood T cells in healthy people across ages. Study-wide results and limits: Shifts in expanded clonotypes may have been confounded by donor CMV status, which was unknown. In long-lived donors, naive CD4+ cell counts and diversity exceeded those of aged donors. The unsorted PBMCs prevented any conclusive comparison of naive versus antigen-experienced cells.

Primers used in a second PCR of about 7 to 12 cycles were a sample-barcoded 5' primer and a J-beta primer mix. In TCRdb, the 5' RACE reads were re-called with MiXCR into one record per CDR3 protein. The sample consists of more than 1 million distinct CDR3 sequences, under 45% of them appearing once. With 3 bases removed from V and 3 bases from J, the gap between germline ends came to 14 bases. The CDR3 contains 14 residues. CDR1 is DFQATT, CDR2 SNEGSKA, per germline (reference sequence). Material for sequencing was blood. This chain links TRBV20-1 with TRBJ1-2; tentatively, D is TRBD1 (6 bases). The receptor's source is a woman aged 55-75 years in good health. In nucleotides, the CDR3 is TGCAGTGCTAGGACAGGCTCCCTTCACTATGGCTACACCTTC. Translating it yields CSARTGSLHYGYTF.